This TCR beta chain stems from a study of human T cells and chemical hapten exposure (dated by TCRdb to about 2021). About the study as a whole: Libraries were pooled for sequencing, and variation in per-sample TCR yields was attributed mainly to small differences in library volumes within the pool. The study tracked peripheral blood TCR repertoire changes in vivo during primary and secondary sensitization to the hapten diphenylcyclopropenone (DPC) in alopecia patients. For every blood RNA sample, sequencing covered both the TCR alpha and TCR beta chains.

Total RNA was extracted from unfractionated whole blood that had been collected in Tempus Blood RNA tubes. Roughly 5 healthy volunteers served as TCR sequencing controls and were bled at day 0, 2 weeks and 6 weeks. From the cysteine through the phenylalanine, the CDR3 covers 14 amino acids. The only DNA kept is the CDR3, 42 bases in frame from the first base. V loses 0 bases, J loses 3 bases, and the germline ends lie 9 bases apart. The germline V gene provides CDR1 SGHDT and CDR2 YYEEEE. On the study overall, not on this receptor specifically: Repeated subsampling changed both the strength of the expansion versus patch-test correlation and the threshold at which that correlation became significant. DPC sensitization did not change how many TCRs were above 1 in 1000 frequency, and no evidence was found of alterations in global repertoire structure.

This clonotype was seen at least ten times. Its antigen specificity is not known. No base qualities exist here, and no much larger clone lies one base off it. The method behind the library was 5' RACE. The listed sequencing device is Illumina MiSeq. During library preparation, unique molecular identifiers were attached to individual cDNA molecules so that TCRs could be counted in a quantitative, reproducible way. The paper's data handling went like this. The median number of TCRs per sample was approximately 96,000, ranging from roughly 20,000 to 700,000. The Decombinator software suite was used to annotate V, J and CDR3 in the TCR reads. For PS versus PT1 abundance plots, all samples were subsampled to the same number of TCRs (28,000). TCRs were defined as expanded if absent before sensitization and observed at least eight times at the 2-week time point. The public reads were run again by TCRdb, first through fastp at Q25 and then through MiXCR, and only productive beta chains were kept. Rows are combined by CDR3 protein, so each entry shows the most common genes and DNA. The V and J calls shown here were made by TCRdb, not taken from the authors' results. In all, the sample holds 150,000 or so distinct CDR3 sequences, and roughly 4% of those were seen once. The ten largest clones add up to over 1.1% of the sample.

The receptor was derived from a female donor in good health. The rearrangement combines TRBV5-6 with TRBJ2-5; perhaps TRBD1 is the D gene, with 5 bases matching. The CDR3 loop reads CASSLVPTEETQYF. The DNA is TGTGCCAGCAGCTTGGTTCCGACAGAAGAGACCCAGTACTTC.